This passage covers 21 T cell receptor beta chains from one sample sequenced in a study of blood T cell repertoires in COVID-19. Using immunoSEQ multiplex PCR, the repertoire was profiled, and TCRdb retains in-frame clones only, with some absent. The data contain approximately 150,000 clones, about 88% of them singletons. Sequenced material: peripheral blood. The receptors derive from a man aged 50-60 years who had recovered from COVID-19.

The rearrangement links TRBV21-1 to TRBJ1-1; the table names TRBD1, a call not compared with the DNA. TRBV21-1 is a known pseudogene. The CDR3 runs to 16 residues. DNA of the CDR3: TGTGCCAGCAGCGGCAGGGACAGGGGGGAAGATCCTGAAGCTTTCTTT. It encodes CASSGRDRGEDPEAFF.

The chain recombines TRBV7-2 with TRBJ1-3, with D possibly matching TRBD1 (5 bases). Germline CDR1 is SGHTA and CDR2 is FQGNSA. This CDR3 region has 18 residues. Deletions cut 1 base from V and 0 bases from J, with 16 bases between. The CDR3 region has the DNA TGTGCCAGCAGCTTAGGGCTTTGGACACGGAACTCTGGAAACACCATATATTTT. Translation: CASSLGLWTRNSGNTIYF.

The chain links TRBV18 to TRBJ2-7; 11 positions match TRBD1. The CDR3 is 14 residues long. V was pared by 3 bases and J by 4 bases, with 2 bases of the junction left unmatched. Per the germline V gene, CDR1 is KGHSH and CDR2 is LQKENI. CDR3 bases: TGTGCCAGCTCACCGGACAGGGGGCAATACGAGCAGTACTTC. Its translation: CASSPDRGQYEQYF.

The chain uses TRBV2 and TRBJ1-2; 9 nucleotides agree with TRBD1. The ends lost 6 bases at V and 6 bases at J; junction bases unmatched: 11. Germline CDR1 is SNHLY and CDR2 is FYNNEI. This CDR3 contains 15 residues. The CDR3 here is CASRENRGLGNGYTF. CDR3 sequence (DNA): TGTGCCAGCAGGGAAAACAGGGGGCTCGGTAATGGCTACACCTTC.

This clone was observed a single time. This chain connects TRBV19 to TRBJ2-1; the match to TRBD2 covers 12 bases. V dropped 2 bases and J dropped 7; count of bases not matched to a gene: 6. From germline, CDR1 is LNHDA and CDR2 SQIVND (reference sequence). The CDR3 is made up of 16 amino acids. The CDR3 sequence is CASSIRLAGGRNEQFF. The DNA for the CDR3 is TGTGCCAGTAGTATAAGGCTAGCGGGGGGGCGGAATGAGCAGTTCTTC.

The chain carries TRBV4-3 and TRBJ2-3, with 9 bases that match TRBD2. Germline loops: CDR1 LGHNA, CDR2 YSLEER. CDR3 size: 17 residues. V lost 1 base and J lost 4; bases outside the gene matches: 9. The DNA for the CDR3 is TGCGCCAGCAGCCAAGGGCACCTGCGGGGGGGCTCAGATACGCAGTATTTT. It is translated as CASSQGHLRGGSDTQYF.

The chain employs TRBV19 and TRBJ1-4, with a tentative D call TRBD1 (5 bases). CDR1 is LNHDA, CDR2 SQIVND, per germline (reference sequence). This CDR3 comprises 15 residues. Trimming pared 1 base from V and 7 bases from J, leaving 13 bases between. CDR3 region: CASSIAAAQGEKLFF. The DNA for the CDR3 is TGTGCCAGTAGTATAGCGGCGGCGCAGGGTGAAAAACTGTTTTTT.

DNA for the CDR3: TGTGCCAGCAGCACCCCCAACTCAGGGCCGAACACCGGGGAGCTGTTTTTT. It translates to CASSTPNSGPNTGELFF. The gene calls are TRBV11-3 and TRBJ2-2; TRBD1 is a possible D gene (5 bases). The CDR3 runs 17 residues. Germline loops: CDR1 SGHNT, CDR2 YENEEA. With 5 bases removed from V and 0 bases from J, the gap between germline ends came to 16 bases.

V gene TRBV19 combines with J gene TRBJ1-5; 7 bases agree with TRBD1. The CDR3 contains 13 residues. The junction had 10 bases not matched to a gene; V was cut back by 11 bases and J by 6 bases. CDR1 LNHDA and CDR2 SQIVND come from the germline V gene (reference sequence). CDR3 amino acids: CACSDRVSQPQHF. In nucleotides, the CDR3 is TGTGCCTGCTCCGACAGGGTTAGTCAGCCCCAGCATTTT.

The chain is built from TRBV6-6 and TRBJ2-7; 9 nucleotides line up with TRBD1. V trimming: 4 bases; J trimming: 4 bases; junction bases outside the gene matches: 8. Germline V gene lookup returns CDR1 MNHNY and CDR2 SVGAGI (reference sequence). The CDR3 contains 15 residues. CDR3 in amino acids: CASSLPGQGMYEQYF. The CDR3 coding sequence is TGTGCCAGCAGTTTGCCGGGACAGGGTATGTACGAGCAGTACTTC.

This chain uses TRBV5-1 with TRBJ1-1, with TRBD1 matching 7 bases. With 5 bases clipped from V and 3 bases from J, the junction kept 10 bases outside the gene matches. The length of the CDR3 is 15 residues. Per the germline V gene, CDR1 is SGHRS and CDR2 is YFSETQ. The CDR3 region has the DNA TGCGCCAGCAGGGGCAGGGGGTTTGAAGACACTGAAGCTTTCTTT. Its translation is CASRGRGFEDTEAFF.

V and J are TRBV7-8 and TRBJ2-1; possibly TRBD2 for D (7 bases). Trimming pared 2 bases from V and 5 bases from J, leaving 22 bases between. Looked up from germline, CDR1 is SGHVS and CDR2 is FQNEAQ. This CDR3 has 18 amino acids. The CDR3 protein is CASSLLWGGSGINNEQFF. The DNA for the CDR3 is TGTGCCAGCAGCTTACTGTGGGGGGGCAGCGGGATTAACAATGAGCAGTTCTTC.

The chain employs TRBV5-4 and TRBJ1-4; TRBD1 aligns across 8 bases. The V gene end was trimmed by 4 bases and the J gene end by 0 bases; junction bases not matched to a gene: 5. Germline V gene lookup returns CDR1 SGHNT and CDR2 YYREEE (reference sequence). This CDR3 is built from 16 residues. CDR3 DNA: TGTGCCAGCAGCCTTGGGACAGGATCAACTAATGAAAAACTGTTTTTT. Its translation is CASSLGTGSTNEKLFF.

J is TRBJ2-1 and V is TRBV19; perhaps TRBD1 as D (6 bases). This CDR3 has 15 residues. The V and J ends lost 0 bases and 2 bases respectively, with 8 bases between them. Looked up from germline, CDR1 is LNHDA and CDR2 is SQIVND (reference sequence). The CDR3 nucleotides read TGTGCCAGTAGTATAGACAGGGGCCCCTACAATGAGCAGTTCTTC. Translating it yields CASSIDRGPYNEQFF.

This chain uses TRBV11-2 with TRBJ1-2; 7 positions agree with TRBD1. V trimming: 0 bases; J trimming: 6 bases; junction bases outside the gene matches: 4. The CDR3 is made up of 14 amino acids. Germline V CDR1 and CDR2: SGHAT, FQNNGV. The CDR3 here is CASSLDQDRDGYTF. CDR3 DNA sequence: TGTGCCAGCAGCTTAGACCAAGACAGGGATGGCTACACCTTC.

This rearrangement joins TRBV28 to TRBJ1-4; D gene unclear. V lost 5 bases, J lost 4 bases, and 14 bases lay in between. This CDR3 comprises 15 residues. Germline CDR1 and CDR2: MDHEN and SYDVKM. This CDR3 reads CASSDPRGVNEKLFF. As DNA, the CDR3 is TGTGCCAGCAGTGATCCAAGAGGAGTTAATGAAAAACTGTTTTTT.

The chain has TRBV28 and TRBJ1-5, with a tentative D call TRBD1 (5 bases). The germline V gene encodes CDR1 MDHEN and CDR2 SYDVKM. The length of the CDR3 is 15 residues. Deletions cut 3 bases from V and 7 bases from J, with 16 bases between. The CDR3 protein is CASSFRIGGTQPQHF. In DNA, the CDR3 is TGTGCCAGCAGTTTTCGAATCGGAGGGACCCAGCCCCAGCATTTT.

The V gene is TRBV28, the J gene TRBJ1-1; 7 positions match TRBD1. Germline CDR1 is MDHEN and CDR2 is SYDVKM. With V trimmed by 1 base and J by 5 bases, 1 base remained unmatched. The CDR3 extends over 13 amino acids. The CDR3 reads CASSLFRGTEAFF. CDR3 bases: TGTGCCAGCAGTTTATTCAGGGGGACTGAAGCTTTCTTT.

The chain combines TRBV5-1 with TRBJ2-5; 10 nucleotides match TRBD1. In germline, CDR1 is SGHRS, CDR2 YFSETQ. CDR3 length: 16 residues. The V segment lost 4 bases and the J segment 5 bases; nucleotides outside the gene matches: 11. The CDR3 DNA follows: TGCGCCAGCAGCCCGTGGACAGGGGGGTTGAGGGAGACCCAGTACTTC. It codes for CASSPWTGGLRETQYF. The variable domain in full, with the rest retrieved from reference TRBV5-1 and TRBJ2-5, is KAGVTQTPRYLIKTRGQQVTLSCSPISGHRSVSWYQQTPGQGLQFLFEYFSETQRNKGNFPGRFSGRQFSNSRSEMNVSTLELGDSALYLCASSPWTGGLRETQYFGPGTRLLVL.

This chain joins TRBV24-1 and TRBJ2-3, with TRBD2 identical over 11 bases. The CDR3 has 17 amino acids. Looked up from germline, CDR1 is KGHDR and CDR2 is SFDVKD. The V segment lost 0 bases and the J segment 2 bases; nucleotides outside the gene matches: 3. The CDR3 region has the DNA TGTGCCACCAGTGATTTGACTAGCGGGGGTAACACAGATACGCAGTATTTT. As protein: CATSDLTSGGNTDTQYF.

The V gene is TRBV27, the J gene TRBJ2-1; 9 positions agree with TRBD2. Trimming took 7 bases from V and 8 from J; bases not matched to a gene: 12. Germline-derived CDR1 and CDR2 are MNHEY and SMNVEV (reference sequence). This CDR3 is 15 amino acids long. CDR3 coding DNA: TGTGCCAGCAAATCCGGGACTAGCTTTCGGGATGAGCAGTTCTTC. It encodes CASKSGTSFRDEQFF.